This TCR beta chain was obtained from a study of blood T cells in healthy people across ages (dated by TCRdb to the mid-2010s). Regarding the complete study: In model experiments, template switching captured roughly one uniquely barcoded TCR beta cDNA molecule for every two T cells. Age-related changes in TCR beta repertoire diversity were measured in the study by deep sequencing normalized with unique cDNA molecular identifiers. The donors were divided into four age groups: young (average approximately 16 years), middle-aged (approximately 42), aged (around 67) and long-lived (about 84). To avoid experimental bias, donors of different ages were randomly spread across the sequencing lanes. Two additional independent replicas of 1 million unique cDNA reads from the same blood draw were analyzed for two donors (one aged 18 to 30 and one aged 80 or older).

There are 15 amino acids in the CDR3, from cysteine to phenylalanine inclusive. Just CDR3 DNA is preserved here, 45 bases in frame from base 1. Trimming takes 3 bases off V and 3 bases off J; junction bases not matched to a gene: 6. For CDR1 and CDR2, the germline V gene lists SGHTA and FQGTGA. The paper's findings and limits, for the study overall: Total diversity estimates from one million sequenced T cells were considered lower bounds and underestimates. Observed TCR beta diversity per million T cells fell roughly linearly with age, and a significant reduction was already apparent by age roughly 41. The percentage of naive T cells measured by flow cytometry correlated strongly with observed TCR beta diversity. Because the CMV infection status of the donors was unknown, age-related changes in expanded clonotypes may potentially have been confounded. The long-lived group showed more naive CD4+ T cells, fewer expanded clones and increased TCR diversity than the aged group, suggesting age selection. Since profiling was done on bulk unsorted PBMCs, naive and antigen-experienced compartments could not be conclusively compared.

Systemically healthy Caucasian individuals from Russia, some 38 in total and aged about 6 to 100 years, were included as donors. Each donor gave 8 to 10 milliliters of peripheral blood, drawn into EDTA-treated Vacutainer tubes. Ficoll-Paque density-gradient centrifugation was used to isolate PBMCs, with at least 6 million per sample. Total RNA was extracted from PBMCs with Trizol reagent, with at least 6 micrograms obtained per sample. For every donor, flow cytometry on a PBMC aliquot measured the percentage of naive CD45RAhigh/CD27high T cells. Libraries were built with 5' RACE. Instrument on record: Illumina HiSeq 2500. The second PCR ran for about 6 to 12 cycles and used a J-beta primer mix along with a sample-barcoded 5' primer. A unique molecular identifier was introduced onto each TCR beta cDNA molecule by a template-switch 5' adaptor carrying 12 random nucleotides. Each sample yielded at least 3 million CDR3-containing paired-end reads. The Mint cDNA synthesis kit, primed by a TRBC-specific oligonucleotide, was used to synthesize first-strand cDNA from all RNA. After uracil-DNA glycosylase treatment, a first 18-cycle PCR used universal primers M1SS and BC2_uni_R on all cDNA. As for the authors' bioinformatics: For normalization, 1 million high-quality reads, each with a distinct molecular identifier, were randomly selected from each sample. Instead of being binned into consensus sequences, reads with shared molecular identifiers were discarded. MiTCR, set to a Q25 quality threshold and the strictest error-elimination algorithm, was used for CDR3 identification, clonotype clustering and error correction. A nonparametric unseen species model with Euler transformation was used to estimate lower-bound total TCR beta diversity. Using fastp trimming at Q25 and MiXCR clonotype assembly, TCRdb reanalyzed the public sequencing data and kept in-frame beta chains. CDR3 protein sequences are deduplicated, and each keeps its most common genes and DNA. TCRdb's processing, not the study's, gives the V and J calls here. This sample lists hundreds of thousands of distinct CDR3 sequences; under 65% were detected once. The top ten constitute 13% of the sample.

This clonotype was seen at least ten times. Its target antigen remains unknown. The sample holds no much larger clone one base away, and base qualities are not on file. The sequence was obtained from an elderly woman in good health. Sequenced: blood. The chain joins TRBV7-3 to TRBJ2-3, with TRBD1 identical over 7 junction bases. The CDR3 corresponds to CASSFSDRRTDTQYF. The DNA reads as follows: TGTGCCAGCAGCTTCTCGGACAGGAGAACAGATACGCAGTATTTT.